This TCR beta chain was sequenced for a study of cytomegalovirus exposure and HLA in healthy donors (dated by TCRdb to about 2017). Regarding the study in general: An earlier analysis of several hundred of the donors reported approximately 270 Gb of sequence data and some 120 million unique TCR beta sequences from around 200 million T cells. An early release covering roughly 640 HLA-typed donors comprised about 300 gigabases of sequencing data and 65 million to 100 million unique TCR sequences. Among the approximately 430 genotyped donors, approximately 77% belonged to the genetic ancestry cluster associated with self-reported Caucasian donors. The study aimed to test whether signatures of past pathogen exposure could be identified by cataloging public T cell receptors. Using immunosequencing, the study profiled T cell repertoires from approximately 700 subjects and related those repertoires to cytomegalovirus serostatus. A separate validation cohort of roughly 110 different subjects was used in addition to the roughly 620-subject first cohort. To predict cytomegalovirus infection status, the study combined high-throughput TCR immunosequencing, statistical association of individual TCRs with disease status, and machine learning. To study patterns of TCR occurrence, a later analysis re-analyzed previously published TCR beta repertoires from 666 donors and added high-resolution HLA genotyping. Rather than using new phenotypic data, the later analysis identified candidate immune exposures from TCR beta sequences and from how often those sequences occurred across donors. An earlier analysis of 500 to 750 of the donors applied high-throughput TCR beta sequencing to assess whether each TCR beta V gene segment acted as functional or pseudogenic. Donor age, sex, ethnicity and CMV serostatus were compiled together with the repertoire data. A later genetic analysis took genome-wide SNP genotypes for about three fifths of the 666 donors and used that subset as a discovery cohort. Every repertoire in the discovery cohort had been generated on one and the same sequencing platform. Both class I and class II loci were covered by HLA typing, at four-digit resolution. Typing coverage differed by locus: A, B, C, DRB1 and DQB1 were typed in about 620-630 donors, DQA1 in 522, DPA1 in approximately 600, and DPB1 in just under 490. Four to six DR-DQ haplotypes were handled as single units for association and clustering, since linkage in the cohort was strong. On average, around 200,000 unique TCR beta nucleotide sequences were sequenced per donor among more than 350 genotyped donors of the cohort, with 15% to 20% of those sequences being non-productive. Overall study results and their limits: CMV serostatus was the only immune exposure information available for the cohort. Cytomegalovirus status was reported to be diagnosed by the classifier with high specificity and sensitivity in both the original and validation cohorts. In vitro tests confirmed that a few of the cytomegalovirus-associated TCR beta chains recognize cytomegalovirus antigens. The presence/absence analyses assumed that sequencing depth was roughly uniform across donors, and that assumption may not be true. Some 16 rarely observed V segments, including chromosome 9 orphons, were excluded from the earlier analysis of a few hundred of the donors because counts were too low. In the study, approximately 160 TCR beta chains were listed as associated with cytomegalovirus. At a false discovery rate of 0.05, a later analysis linked some 17,000 TCR beta sequences to specific HLA alleles. In a later analysis, HLA-associated TCR beta chains were found to be more clonally expanded and to have lower generation probabilities than equally common non-associated chains. Several of the top co-occurrence clusters appeared to be linked to parvovirus B19, influenza, CMV and Epstein-Barr virus, according to a later analysis. Only TCR beta chains were sequenced in this cohort, and the absence of alpha or paired-chain data limited detectable features. The sequencing pipeline was judged likely to have produced a cluster of highly shared sequence variants as a technical artifact. The authors suggested that the approach could potentially be generalized to other disease states and immunological phenotypes. HLA typing was unavailable for some donors at each locus, so association tests used only the typed subset. Strong co-occurrence of HLA alleles, especially DR and DQ, made assigning TCR associations to individual alleles difficult. Linkage disequilibrium might explain the correlated functional status among segregating V segments, but an unknown experimental factor could not be ruled out. Compared with the approximately 670-donor mean, donors in an Asian-associated ancestry cluster had fewer N-insertions in productive TCRs, according to a later genetic analysis. A further reported finding was that TCR beta sequences accurately predicted the HLA-A and HLA-B alleles for most subjects in the first cohort. Most CMV-associated TCR beta chains appeared to be HLA-restricted in a later analysis, and the HLA associations seemed to be driven largely by CMV exposure. In a later analysis, the rate of TCR association differed among HLA loci, with DRB1 alleles having the most associated TCRs and HLA-C alleles having the fewest. A later genetic analysis associated a missense DCLRE1C variant with V-gene and J-gene trimming of TCR beta chains, and an independent cohort replicated the association. In an earlier analysis of under 600 of the donors, most TCR beta V segments were observed in productive rearrangements about 87% or about 30% of the time, broadly matching IMGT annotations. Because the 87-base-pair reads could not distinguish some IMGT-functional V segments, including TRBV6-2 and TRBV6-3, those segments were excluded. Most TCR sequences were seen in very few donors, while some public TCRs were found in many individuals.

The cohort consisted of some 730 healthy bone marrow donors. At the time of sampling, every cohort member was nominally healthy, though immune exposures that went unrecorded were likely present. The donor tested CMV seropositive, placing the donor among the 289 seropositive members of the cohort. A peripheral blood sample was provided by each donor, and peripheral blood mononuclear cells were used for TCR beta sequencing. The Qiagen DNeasy Blood Extraction Kit was used to extract genomic DNA from the blood cell samples. From its cysteine to its phenylalanine, the CDR3 spans 15 amino acids. Here the CDR3 DNA is all that survives: 45 bases in frame from base 1. Trimming leaves V shorter by 2 bases and J shorter by 0 bases, with the junction holding 2 bases beyond the gene matches. CDR1 and CDR2 were assigned from the germline V gene as SGHRS and YFSETQ. Library preparation used the immunoSEQ multiplex PCR assay. For the multiplex PCR, a mixture combining 60 forward primers for TCR Vbeta segments and 13 reverse primers for TCR Jbeta segments was used. A multiplex PCR assay on genomic DNA amplified the CDR3 region of rearranged TCR beta genes. Amplified TCR beta libraries were sequenced as 87-base-pair reads on the Illumina HiSeq System. In the original analysis: A later analysis tallied roughly 78 million unique TCR beta chains across the 666 repertoires, and approximately 11 million of those chains were shared by two or more donors. Raw reads were error-corrected and collapsed into unique sequences with a nearest-neighbor algorithm that merged closely related sequences to remove PCR and sequencing errors. To assign V, D and J gene segments, CDR3 sequences were aligned to IMGT reference sequences. For a sequence to be retained, a match of at least six nucleotides to both a V gene segment and a J gene segment was required. A rearrangement counted as productive if the CDR3 had no stop codons and remained in frame with V and J, and every other rearrangement counted as non-productive. Following IMGT convention, CDR3 was defined as the stretch from the second conserved V-encoded cysteine to the conserved J-encoded phenylalanine. The earlier analysis of 587 of the donors excluded sequences that lacked an unambiguous match to a single V gene segment. In an earlier analysis of roughly 500 of the donors, V segments were called functional above 56.7% productive rearrangements and were called segregating when the between-donor standard deviation exceeded 5%. A statistical classification framework was built to diagnose cytomegalovirus status from the catalog of TCR beta chain sequences. In a later analysis, V and J genes were assigned by comparing TCR nucleotide sequences against IMGT/GENE-DB human TR gene sequences. In a later analysis, CDR3 sequences and most-parsimonious VDJ recombination scenarios were assigned using the TCRdist pipeline. In a later analysis, every TCR beta chain was defined by the combination of its CDR3 amino acid sequence and its V-gene family, and reads without a unique V-gene family were dropped. In a later analysis, fewer than 650 highly shared, low-generation-probability nucleotide sequences were removed to address suspected cross-contamination and a sequencing artifact. In a later analysis, a clonal expansion index for each public chain was calculated from normalized within-repertoire ranks of inferred template counts. In a later analysis, generation probabilities were computed using a VDJ recombination model fitted to out-of-frame rearrangements, and the results were checked against IGoR. In a later analysis, TCR-TCR, TCR-HLA and TCR-CMV co-occurrence was scored with hypergeometric tests, and a repertoire-size bias correction was applied to TCR pairs. To estimate false discovery rates, a later analysis permuted the HLA or CMV assignments 20 times. In a later analysis, co-occurring TCRs were grouped with DBSCAN, and TCRdist sequence similarity was added when clustering was performed within HLA-allele-positive subsets. Co-occurrence clustering excluded repertoires with fewer than 30,000 or more than 120,000 public chains, plus five with anomalous nucleotide sharing. Not all clones reach the TCRdb copy of this immuneACCESS table, which keeps in-frame sequences only. Checked studies attribute under half of the gap to unresolved V genes and leave the rest unexplained. The DNA gave D and trimming, while V, J and clone size come from that table. This sample gives around 58,000 clones in total; more than 65% of them show up just once. The biggest ten clones account for around a third of the sample.

This clone was seen more than once but under ten times. What this receptor recognizes is not known. The input lacks base qualities; no much larger clone sits a single base away. Recombination connected TRBV5-1 to TRBJ1-1; 9 junctional bases match TRBD1. The sample taken for sequencing was PBMCs. This receptor was taken from a man aged 35 to 55 in good health and CMV-seropositive. The sequence in DNA is TGCGCCAGCAGCTTACAGGGGGCCCTGAACACTGAAGCTTTCTTT. Protein translation: CASSLQGALNTEAFF. The CDR3, completed at both ends by the reference TRBV5-1 and TRBJ1-1 genes, gives the full variable domain KAGVTQTPRYLIKTRGQQVTLSCSPISGHRSVSWYQQTPGQGLQFLFEYFSETQRNKGNFPGRFSGRQFSNSRSEMNVSTLELGDSALYLCASSLQGALNTEAFFGQGTRLTVV.